This T cell receptor (beta chain) was identified in a study of vaccination and CD4 T cells after COVID-19. Study-level findings and limits: For convalescent patients, a median about 86% of reactive clones surfaced exclusively after vaccination.

Treatment described: roughly ten-day PBMC culture with coronavirus spike peptide pools or control peptides (ViraFEST assay). Sample share makes this clonotype large. Its antigen is undetermined. Researchers used the Oncomine TCR Beta short-read assay to sequence DNA from cultured CD4+ T cells. Using its own MiXCR run on the PCR reads, TCRdb lists one record per CDR3 protein. The sample has more than 15,000 distinct CDR3 sequences; 45% to 55% are singletons. V was pared by 1 base and J by 8 bases, with 17 bases between. CDR1 and CDR2 from the germline V gene are SGHAT and FQNNGV. There are 15 residues in the CDR3.

The sequenced material came from CD4+ T cells from blood, cultured in vitro. The V gene is TRBV11-2, the J gene TRBJ1-2; D unresolved. The receptor's source is a human donor who had recovered from COVID-19. In nucleotides, the CDR3 is TGTGCCAGCAGCTTAGGCTCCCCGGAACTATACGGCTACACCTTC. It is translated as CASSLGSPELYGYTF. Combining the CDR3 with reference TRBV11-2 and TRBJ1-2 gives the whole variable domain EAGVAQSPRYKIIEKRQSVAFWCNPISGHATLYWYQQILGQGPKLLIQFQNNGVVDDSQLPKDRFSAERLKGVDSTLKIQPAKLEDSAVYLCASSLGSPELYGYTFGSGTRLTVV.